This TCR beta chain was recorded in a study of radiation and T cells in renal cell carcinoma. Some clones are missing from TCRdb's copy, which holds only in-frame ones; the method was immunoSEQ multiplex PCR. The table shows just under 150,000 clones, with 65% to 90% occurring only once. Germline loops: CDR1 MNHNY, CDR2 SVGAGI (reference sequence). V trimming: 5 bases; J trimming: 8 bases; junction bases outside the gene matches: 11. The CDR3 extends over 14 amino acids. In its sample, this clone was seen many times. Noted time point: blood 4 weeks post-SBRT, at nephrectomy. The treatment denotes: 15 Gy SBRT to primary tumor, nephrectomy 4 weeks later. Nephrectomy followed 15 Gy stereotactic body radiation by 4 weeks.

The rearrangement joins TRBV6-6 to TRBJ1-2; 7 nucleotides align to TRBD1. The sequence came from a woman aged 50 to 60 with renal cell carcinoma. Sequencing was performed on blood, taken from a patient whose treatment included radiotherapy and nephrectomy. For the CDR3, the DNA is TGTGCCAGCAGTAACGAAACAAGGGGGCCGGGCTACACCTTC. Translation gives CASSNETRGPGYTF.